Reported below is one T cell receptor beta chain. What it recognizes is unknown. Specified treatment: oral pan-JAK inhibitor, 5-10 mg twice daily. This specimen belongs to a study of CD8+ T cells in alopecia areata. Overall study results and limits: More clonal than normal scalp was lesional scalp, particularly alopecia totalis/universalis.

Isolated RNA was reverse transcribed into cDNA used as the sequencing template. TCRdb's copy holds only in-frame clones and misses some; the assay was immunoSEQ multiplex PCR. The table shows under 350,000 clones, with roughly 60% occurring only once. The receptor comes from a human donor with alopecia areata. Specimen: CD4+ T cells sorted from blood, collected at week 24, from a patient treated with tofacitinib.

CDR3 loop: CASSSPGQGANEQFF. DNA for the CDR3: TGCGCCAGCAGCTCTCCGGGACAGGGGGCCAATGAGCAGTTCTTC. The V and J genes are TRBV5-1 and TRBJ2-1, with 12 bases aligning to TRBD1. The germline CDR1 and CDR2 sequences are SGHRS and YFSETQ. The CDR3 runs to 15 residues. The ends lost 3 bases at V and 6 bases at J; junction bases unmatched: 4.